The 30 T cell receptor beta chains below come from one sample, sequenced in a study of naive and memory T cell subsets. An equimolar mix of two oligonucleotides served as the beta constant-region primer for TRBC1 and TRBC2. Ligated cDNA was amplified by four rounds of PCR with nested alpha and beta constant-region primers and SP2. TCRdb re-derived calls from the UMI-ligation and nested PCR reads in MiXCR, one entry per CDR3 protein. The data hold some 110,000 distinct CDR3 sequences, with 36% observed a single time. Sequenced material: central memory CD4+ T cells from blood. These receptor sequences come from a human donor in good health.

The table lists this clonotype with a few counts. The chain has TRBV6-4 and TRBJ1-5; the D is unclear. CDR1 MRHNA and CDR2 SNTAGT come from the germline V gene. This CDR3 has 13 amino acids. Trimming shortened V by 5 bases and J by 7 bases, and 12 bases separated the two germline ends. CDR3 sequence: CASSTEVGQPQHF. As DNA, the CDR3 is TGTGCCAGCAGTACAGAAGTGGGACAGCCCCAGCATTTT.

This clonotype has a count of ten or more. The chain couples TRBV10-3 to TRBJ2-3; D perhaps matches TRBD1 (6 bases). CDR1 is ENHRY and CDR2 is SYGVKD in the germline V gene. The CDR3 has 13 amino acids. V dropped 4 bases and J dropped 6 bases, with 11 bases sitting between them. CDR3 DNA: TGTGCCATCAGTGGCAGGGGAGACGATACGCAGTATTTT. Translated: CAISGRGDDTQYF.

This chain joins TRBV27 and TRBJ2-3; D is ambiguous. The CDR3 is 13 residues long. V dropped 5 bases and J dropped 11 bases, with 17 bases sitting between them. The germline gives CDR1 MNHEY, CDR2 SMNVEV (reference sequence). CDR3 in amino acids: CASSLTFSVQQYF. Here the CDR3 DNA reads TGTGCCAGCAGTCTCACATTTTCCGTTCAGCAGTATTTT.

In this sample, this clonotype turned up a few times. The chain employs TRBV6-6 and TRBJ2-3, with 8 nucleotides matching TRBD1. The junction had 4 bases not matched to a gene; V was cut back by 7 bases and J by 4 bases. The length of the CDR3 is 13 residues. From germline, CDR1 is MNHNY and CDR2 SVGAGI (reference sequence). The CDR3 spells CASIPQGADTQYF. Written as DNA, the CDR3 is TGTGCCAGCATCCCACAGGGGGCAGATACGCAGTATTTT.

This clonotype was counted many times. The V and J genes are TRBV5-4 and TRBJ2-3, with a possible D match to TRBD1 (6 bases). CDR1 and CDR2 (germline): SGHNT, YYREEE (reference sequence). This CDR3 region has 15 residues. Trimming removed 2 bases from V and 5 bases from J, with 15 bases in between. Here the CDR3 DNA reads TGTGCCAGCAGCTTCCGGGACAATGTGGGAGATACGCAGTATTTT. Residues: CASSFRDNVGDTQYF.

The rearrangement joins TRBV11-2 to TRBJ2-3; 7 bases map to TRBD1. This CDR3 has 15 amino acids. Germline CDR1 is SGHAT and CDR2 is FQNNGV. The trim removed 1 base at V and 6 bases at J, leaving 7 bases unmatched. CDR3 DNA sequence: TGTGCCAGCAGCTTAGCCCAGGGGGTTTTTGATACGCAGTATTTT. Protein product: CASSLAQGVFDTQYF.

The chain carries TRBV5-6 and TRBJ1-4; 8 bases are a match to TRBD1. There are 15 residues in the CDR3. Germline lookup yields CDR1 SGHDT and CDR2 YYEEEE. V shed 4 bases, J shed 11 bases, and the junction held 13 bases outside the gene matches. For the CDR3, the DNA is TGTGCCAGCAGCCAAGAGACAGGGGCGCTGCGGAAACTGTTTTTT. The encoded protein is CASSQETGALRKLFF.

This clonotype was counted between two and nine times. V usage is TRBV7-2 and J usage is TRBJ2-7; TRBD1 matches 9 bases. Per germline, CDR1 SGHTA and CDR2 FQGNSA. This CDR3 has 14 amino acids. Germline trimming cut 11 bases from V and 3 bases from J; bases unmatched to any gene: 11. In DNA form, the CDR3 reads TGTGCCGTTGGACAGGGGTTCCCCTTCTACGAGCAGTACTTC. This codes for CAVGQGFPFYEQYF.

This clonotype was counted a few times. A read error may produce the germline difference seen at one junction end. V gene TRBV6-5 combines with J gene TRBJ1-1; 12 positions match TRBD1. Germline CDR1 reads MNHEY; CDR2 reads SVGAGI. This CDR3 region has 17 residues. The CDR3, as DNA: TGTACCAGCAGGAAAGGGACAGGGGGCAGTGTGAACACTGAAGCTTTCTTT. Translating gives CTSRKGTGGSVNTEAFF.

The V and J genes are TRBV20-1 and TRBJ2-7; the D is unclear. CDR3 length equals 12 residues. With 0 bases removed from V and 4 bases from J, the gap between germline ends came to 7 bases. Germline assignment: CDR1 DFQATT and CDR2 SNEGSKA (reference sequence). CDR3 amino acids: CSAREGLYEQYF. CDR3 DNA: TGCAGTGCTAGAGAGGGATTATACGAGCAGTACTTC.

The rearrangement links TRBV5-6 to TRBJ1-2; D is perhaps TRBD1 (6 bases). The CDR3 is 15 amino acids. The V and J ends lost 0 bases and 6 bases respectively, with 15 bases between them. Germline V CDR1 and CDR2: SGHDT, YYEEEE. This CDR3 reads CASSLGPGGSDGYTF. The CDR3 DNA follows: TGTGCCAGCAGCTTGGGGCCCGGGGGCAGCGATGGCTACACCTTC.

Only a few counts were recorded for this clonotype. The chain uses TRBV7-8 and TRBJ2-7; TRBD2 is a possible D gene (5 bases). CDR3 length: 15 amino acids. V lost 5 bases and J lost 0, with 14 bases in between. Germline loops: CDR1 SGHVS, CDR2 FQNEAQ. The CDR3 sequence is CASSLSGLSSYEQYF. The CDR3 DNA reads as TGTGCCAGCAGCCTCTCGGGGTTGAGCTCCTACGAGCAGTACTTC.

The V call is TRBV28, the J call TRBJ2-1; 7 bases are a match to TRBD1. CDR1 and CDR2 (germline): MDHEN, SYDVKM. The V segment lost 5 bases and the J segment 12 bases; nucleotides outside the gene matches: 7. The CDR3 sequence is 12 residues long. In DNA, the CDR3 is TGTGCCAGCAGTCCTGCCCACAGGGGGCAGTTCTTC. It encodes CASSPAHRGQFF.

In its sample, this clonotype was seen many times. J is TRBJ2-7 and V is TRBV7-2; 8 bases map to TRBD2. CDR1 and CDR2 from the germline V gene are SGHTA and FQGNSA. V lost 1 base to trimming and J lost 1 base; unmatched junction nucleotides: 9. The CDR3 length is 17 residues. CDR3 in DNA: TGTGCCAGCAGCTTAGTTGCTAGCGGGCTAGTGTCCTACGAGCAGTACTTC. It is translated as CASSLVASGLVSYEQYF.

The gene calls are TRBV12-3 or TRBV12-4 and TRBJ2-5, with 8 nucleotides matching TRBD1. The CDR3 is made up of 14 amino acids. The trim removed 6 bases at V and 5 bases at J, leaving 8 bases unmatched. The CDR3 coding sequence is TGTGCCAGCAGAGAATGGACAGGGAGTGAGACCCAGTACTTC. Translation gives CASREWTGSETQYF.

The V and J genes are TRBV12-3 or TRBV12-4 and TRBJ2-3; a weak D match, TRBD2 (6 bases). The CDR3 loop spans 14 amino acids. Between the trimmed V and J ends, which lost 3 bases and 6 bases, there was a span of 13 bases. The CDR3 sequence: CASSFGLSGDTQYF. CDR3 sequence (DNA): TGTGCCAGCAGTTTCGGGTTAAGCGGGGATACGCAGTATTTT.

This clonotype appeared a few times. The chain couples TRBV27 to TRBJ1-2, with D perhaps TRBD1 (6 bases). Germline V gene sequence: CDR1 MNHEY, CDR2 SMNVEV (reference sequence). CDR3 length: 11 residues. V lost 7 bases to trimming and J lost 6 bases, with 9 bases between them. CDR3 nucleotides: TGTGCCAGCAAGGGGGGCAATGGCTACACCTTC. Its translation: CASKGGNGYTF.

V gene TRBV28 combines with J gene TRBJ2-1, with no clear D. The V gene lost 6 bases and the J gene lost 4 bases, with 7 bases spanning the gap. CDR1 is MDHEN and CDR2 is SYDVKM in the germline V gene. This CDR3 is 12 amino acids long. CDR3 DNA sequence: TGTGCCAGCAGATCATTTTACAATGAGCAGTTCTTC. Its translation: CASRSFYNEQFF.

V is TRBV30 and J is TRBJ2-7, with 15 positions matching TRBD2. CDR1 and CDR2 (germline): GTSNPN, SVGIG (reference sequence). J was trimmed by 4 bases and V by 5 bases; bases with no gene match: 6. This CDR3 is 15 amino acids long. CDR3 nucleotide sequence: TGTGCCTGGTGCCGGGGGACTAGCGGGAGGTACGAGCAGTACTTC. Protein product: CAWCRGTSGRYEQYF.

This chain links TRBV29-1 with TRBJ1-1; D is possibly TRBD1 (5 bases). Looked up from germline, CDR1 is SQVTM and CDR2 is ANQGSEA. This CDR3 spans 15 amino acids. The V end was cut by 3 bases, the J end by 0 bases, with 14 bases between. The CDR3 loop reads CSVEGGFGMNTEAFF. CDR3 coding DNA: TGCAGCGTTGAGGGGGGTTTCGGGATGAACACTGAAGCTTTCTTT.

The table lists this clonotype with a few counts. V gene TRBV27 combines with J gene TRBJ1-1, with D unresolved. Germline assignment: CDR1 MNHEY and CDR2 SMNVEV (reference sequence). V lost 6 bases to trimming and J lost 8 bases, with 19 bases between them. The CDR3 has 14 residues. The CDR3 region has the DNA TGTGCCAGCAGGATGGACGGGATTTTAGGCGAAGCTTTCTTT. Translating it yields CASRMDGILGEAFF.

In its sample, this clonotype was seen many times. The chain couples TRBV6-1 to TRBJ2-3; 8 nucleotides match TRBD1. The CDR3 extends over 14 amino acids. Germline V gene data show CDR1 as MNHNS and CDR2 as SASEGT. With 2 bases clipped from V and 6 bases from J, the junction kept 4 bases outside the gene matches. CDR3 bases: TGTGCCAGCAGTGAATCAGGGGGCGGCGATACGCAGTATTTT. Translated, it gives CASSESGGGDTQYF.

This clonotype was found once. V gene TRBV11-3 combines with J gene TRBJ2-1; 7 bases agree with TRBD2. V dropped 1 base and J dropped 3; count of bases not matched to a gene: 3. In germline, CDR1 is SGHNT, CDR2 YENEEA. The CDR3 is 15 residues long. CDR3 nucleotide sequence: TGTGCCAGCAGCTTAGCGGGAGGAGACTACAATGAGCAGTTCTTC. Its protein product is CASSLAGGDYNEQFF.

This chain uses TRBV10-3 with TRBJ1-5; 7 bases are shared with TRBD1. CDR3 size: 13 residues. Germline trimming cut 5 bases from V and 4 bases from J; bases unmatched to any gene: 2. Germline V gives CDR1 ENHRY, CDR2 SYGVKD. The CDR3 here is CAISPGGNQPQHF. The CDR3 DNA follows: TGTGCCATCAGTCCAGGGGGTAATCAGCCCCAGCATTTT.

The chain carries TRBV12-3 or TRBV12-4 and TRBJ1-2; D is unclear. V was shortened by 10 bases and J by 1 base, with 13 bases between the two germline ends. CDR3 length: 13 residues. In nucleotides, the CDR3 is TGTGCCACCACATATCCCGGTAACTATGGCTACACCTTC. Protein sequence: CATTYPGNYGYTF.

The chain has TRBV5-6 and TRBJ2-7; D is ambiguous. Germline-derived CDR1 and CDR2 are SGHDT and YYEEEE. The CDR3 covers 15 residues. Trimming removed 0 bases at V and 0 bases at J, with 10 bases between. DNA for the CDR3: TGTGCCAGCAGCTTGGGAATGGGAATCTCCTACGAGCAGTACTTC. Translated, it gives CASSLGMGISYEQYF.

The table lists this clonotype with a few counts. The chain joins TRBV6-5 to TRBJ2-6; D may be TRBD1 or TRBD2 (5 bases each). CDR3 size: 19 residues. The germline CDR1 and CDR2 sequences are MNHEY and SVGAGI. V was clipped by 4 bases and J by 0 bases, with 19 bases between them. The CDR3 loop is CASSSRGTFGSSGANVLTF. In DNA, the CDR3 is TGTGCCAGCAGTTCAAGAGGGACCTTTGGAAGCTCTGGGGCCAACGTCCTGACTTTC.

This clonotype was observed a handful of times. V and J are TRBV20-1 and TRBJ2-5, with 10 bases that match TRBD2. With V trimmed by 4 bases and J by 0 bases, 5 bases remained unmatched. CDR3 length: 15 amino acids. Germline CDR1 DFQATT, CDR2 SNEGSKA (reference sequence). Here the CDR3 reads CSATRAGGHQETQYF. The CDR3 bases are TGCAGTGCTACCCGAGCGGGAGGGCACCAAGAGACCCAGTACTTC.

A few counts support this clonotype. The chain couples TRBV20-1 to TRBJ2-7, with D perhaps matching TRBD2 (5 bases). V shed 8 bases and J shed 3 bases, with 11 bases lying between them. This CDR3 has 11 amino acids. CDR1 and CDR2 from the germline V gene are DFQATT and SNEGSKA (reference sequence). The CDR3 protein is CSWSGNYEQYF. The CDR3 DNA reads TGCAGTTGGAGCGGAAACTACGAGCAGTACTTC.

At least ten counts were recorded for this clonotype. The gene calls are TRBV20-1 and TRBJ1-2; no clear D. CDR3 length equals 12 residues. Germline assignment: CDR1 DFQATT and CDR2 SNEGSKA (reference sequence). The V gene lost 1 base and the J gene lost 6 bases, with 9 bases spanning the gap. This chain's CDR3 is CSARGQVDGYTF. The CDR3 DNA reads TGCAGTGCTAGAGGTCAGGTTGATGGCTACACCTTC.